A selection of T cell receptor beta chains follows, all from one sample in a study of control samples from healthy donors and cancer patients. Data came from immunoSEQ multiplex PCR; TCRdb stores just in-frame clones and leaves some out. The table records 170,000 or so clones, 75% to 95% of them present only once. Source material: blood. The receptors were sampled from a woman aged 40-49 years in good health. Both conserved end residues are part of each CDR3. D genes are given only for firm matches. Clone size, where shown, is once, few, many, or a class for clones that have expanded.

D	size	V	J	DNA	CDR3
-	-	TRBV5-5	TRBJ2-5	TGTGCCAGCAGACGAATCCAAGAGACCCAGTACTTC	CASRRIQETQYF
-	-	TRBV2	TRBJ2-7	TGTGCCAGCAGAGCCTCTTACGAGCAGTACTTC	CASRASYEQYF
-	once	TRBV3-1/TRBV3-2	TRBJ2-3	TGTGCCAGCAGCCAAGACAGGGGTTTTAGCACAGATACGCAGTATTTT	CASSQDRGFSTDTQYF
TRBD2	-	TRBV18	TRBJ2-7	TGTGCCAGCTCACCACCGGCGGGGGGCCCCTACGAGCAGTACTTC	CASSPPAGGPYEQYF
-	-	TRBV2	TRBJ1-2	TGTGCCAGCAGTGAAGAGGGATTAGCTAACTATGGCTACACCTTC	CASSEEGLANYGYTF
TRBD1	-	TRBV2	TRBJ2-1	TGTGCCAGCAGTGTCCAGGGGACAGCCTACAATGAGCAGTTCTTC	CASSVQGTAYNEQFF
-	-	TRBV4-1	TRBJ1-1	TGCGCCAGCAGCCAAGACGCCGACAGGAACATTGAAATTGAAGCTTTCTTT	CASSQDADRNIEIEAFF
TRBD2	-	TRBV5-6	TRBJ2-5	TGTGCCAGCAGCTTGGCCGGGACTAGCGCGGAGACCCAGTACTTC	CASSLAGTSAETQYF
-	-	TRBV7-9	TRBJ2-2	TGTGCCAGCAGCACGATTACAATAGTGAACACCGGGGAGCTGTTTTTT	CASSTITIVNTGELFF
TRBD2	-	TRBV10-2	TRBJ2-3	TGCGCCAGTGCAGGCGGGGGGGAGGATACGCAGTATTTT	CASAGGGEDTQYF
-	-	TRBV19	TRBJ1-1	TGTGCCAGTATGAAGGGATTGAACACTGAAGCTTTCTTT	CASMKGLNTEAFF
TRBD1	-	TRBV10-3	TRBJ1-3	TGTGCCATCCAACCCGAACCTGGGCGGACAGGGAGCTCTGGAAACACCATATATTTT	CAIQPEPGRTGSSGNTIYF
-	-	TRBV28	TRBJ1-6	TGTGCCAGCAGGTTGGCGTATAATTCACCCCTCCACTTT	CASRLAYNSPLHF
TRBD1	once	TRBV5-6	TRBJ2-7	TGTGCCAGCAGCTTGTACCCTAAGGACAGGTACTCCTACGAGCAGTACTTC	CASSLYPKDRYSYEQYF
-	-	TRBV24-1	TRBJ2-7	TGTGCCACCAGTGACGGCTCCTCCTACGAGCAGTACTTC	CATSDGSSYEQYF
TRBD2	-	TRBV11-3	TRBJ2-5	TGTGCCAGCAGCCCACGGACTAGCGGGGCCATGGGGGAGACCCAGTACTTC	CASSPRTSGAMGETQYF
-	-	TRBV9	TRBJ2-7	TGTGCCAGCAGCGTAGGTCCAGCCCCCTACGAGCAGTACTTC	CASSVGPAPYEQYF
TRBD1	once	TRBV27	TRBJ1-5	TGTGCCAGCAGTACTCGACAGGGGTGGCAGCCCCAGCATTTT	CASSTRQGWQPQHF
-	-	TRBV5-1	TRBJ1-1	TGCGCCAGCAGCTCGGGGGGGTCATTGAACACTGAAGCTTTCTTT	CASSSGGSLNTEAFF
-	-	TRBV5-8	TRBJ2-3	TGTGCCAGCAGCTTTCGGCTAGCGCCTAGCACAGATACGCAGTATTTT	CASSFRLAPSTDTQYF
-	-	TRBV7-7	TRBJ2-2	TGTGCCAGCAGCTTGCGCAGGAACACCGGGGAGCTGTTTTTT	CASSLRRNTGELFF
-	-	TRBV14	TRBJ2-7	TGTGCCAGCAGCCAAGGGTGGGCCGCACCCTACGAGCAGTACTTC	CASSQGWAAPYEQYF
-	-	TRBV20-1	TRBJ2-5	TGCAGTGCCACCGGGACCGAGACCCAGTACTTC	CSATGTETQYF
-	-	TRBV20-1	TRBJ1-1	TGCAGTGCTAATGAAGAACCTGAAGCTTTCTTT	CSANEEPEAFF
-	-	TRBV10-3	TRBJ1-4	TGTGCCATCAGTGCGCAGCTAACTAATGAAAAACTGTTTTTT	CAISAQLTNEKLFF
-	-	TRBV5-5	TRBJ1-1	TGTGCCAGCAGAACTCAACAAGCGAACACTGAAGCTTTCTTT	CASRTQQANTEAFF
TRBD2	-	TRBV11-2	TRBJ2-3	TGTGCCAGCAGCTTAGCGGGACTAAACACAGATACGCAGTATTTT	CASSLAGLNTDTQYF
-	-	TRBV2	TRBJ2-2	TGTGCCAGCATGGAGGACGGCCACACCGGGGAGCTGTTTTTT	CASMEDGHTGELFF
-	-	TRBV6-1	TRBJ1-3	TGTGCCAGCAGTGAACTGGGGGATAGAAACACCATATATTTT	CASSELGDRNTIYF
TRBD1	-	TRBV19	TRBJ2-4	TGTGCCAGTAGTATAGAGGCAGGACAGGGGCACATTCAGTACTTC	CASSIEAGQGHIQYF
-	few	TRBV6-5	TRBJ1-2	TGTGCCACCCTAGAGGGCTATGGCTACACCTTC	CATLEGYGYTF
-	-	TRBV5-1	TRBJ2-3	TGCGCCAGCAGCTTGGACATTCCCACAGATACGCAGTATTTT	CASSLDIPTDTQYF
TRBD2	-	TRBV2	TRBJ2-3	TGTGCCAGCAAGAGCGGGGGGTGGACAGATACGCAGTATTTT	CASKSGGWTDTQYF
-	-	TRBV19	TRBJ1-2	TGTGCCAGTAGTTTAAGCGGGGGAAACTATGGCTACACCTTC	CASSLSGGNYGYTF
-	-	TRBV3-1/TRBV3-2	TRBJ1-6	TGTGCCAGCAGCCAATCCCGGGCAGGGAGTTCACCCCTCCACTTT	CASSQSRAGSSPLHF
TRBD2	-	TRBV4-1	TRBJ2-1	TGCGCCAGCAGCCAAGAGGACGGGGGGGAAGACAATGAGCAGTTCTTC	CASSQEDGGEDNEQFF
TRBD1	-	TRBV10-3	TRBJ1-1	TGTGCCACTACACAGGGGTTGAACACTGAAGCTTTCTTT	CATTQGLNTEAFF
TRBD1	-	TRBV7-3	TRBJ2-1	TGTGCCAGCAGCGTCGGGACAGCGCACTCTAATGAGCAGTTCTTC	CASSVGTAHSNEQFF
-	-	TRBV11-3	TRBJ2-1	TGTGCCAGCAGCTTTCTCTCCGACAGTGAGCAGTTCTTC	CASSFLSDSEQFF
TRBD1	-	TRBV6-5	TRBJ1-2	TGTGCCAGCAGCCTATCCAGGGGGCATAGCTACACCTTC	CASSLSRGHSYTF
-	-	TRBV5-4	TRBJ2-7	TGTGCCAGCAGCTTGGAACCCCTGGGCGGGCTCGCGGGGGAGCAGTACTTC	CASSLEPLGGLAGEQYF
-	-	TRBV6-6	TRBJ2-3	TGTGCCAGCAGTTCAAGGAGCGCAGATACGCAGTATTTT	CASSSRSADTQYF
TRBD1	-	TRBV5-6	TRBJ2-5	TGTGCCAGCAGCGTCGACAGGGGGAGGGACGAGAGTCCCCAGTACTTC	CASSVDRGRDESPQYF
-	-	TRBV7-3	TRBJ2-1	TGTGCCAGCAGCTTAATTTCCTACAATGAGCAGTTCTTC	CASSLISYNEQFF
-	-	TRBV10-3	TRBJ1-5	TGTGCCATCATGGGGGGCAAAAACCAGCCCCAGCATTTT	CAIMGGKNQPQHF
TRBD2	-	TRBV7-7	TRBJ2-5	TGTGCCAGCAGCCCCGGGCTTCGGGGGGATCAAGAGACCCAGTACTTC	CASSPGLRGDQETQYF
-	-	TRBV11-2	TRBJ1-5	TGTGCCAGCAGCTTAATAGGAGGCAATCAGCCCCAGCATTTT	CASSLIGGNQPQHF
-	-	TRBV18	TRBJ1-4	TGTGCCAGCTCACCACGAACGGCTTATAATGAAAAACTGTTTTTT	CASSPRTAYNEKLFF
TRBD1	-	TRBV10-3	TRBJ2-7	TGTGCCATCAGTGAACAGGGGCTGCCCTACGAGCAGTACTTC	CAISEQGLPYEQYF
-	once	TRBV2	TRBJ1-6	TGTGCCAGCAGTGTACAGTTAGGGACACCCCTCCACTTT	CASSVQLGTPLHF
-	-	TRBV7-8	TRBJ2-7	TGTGCCAGCAGCTTGATGGACGGAGTCTACGAGCAGTACTTC	CASSLMDGVYEQYF
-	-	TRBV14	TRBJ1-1	TGTGCCAGCAGCCAAGATGGGCAGGGGAGGTGGACTGAAGCTTTCTTT	CASSQDGQGRWTEAFF
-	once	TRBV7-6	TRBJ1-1	TGTGCCAGCAGCCCCGGGCAGGGCTCTGAAGCTTTCTTT	CASSPGQGSEAFF
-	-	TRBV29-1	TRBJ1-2	TGCAGCGTAGACTCAGGGGTCCTCTATGGCTACACCTTC	CSVDSGVLYGYTF
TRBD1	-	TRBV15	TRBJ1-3	TGTGCCACCAGCAGAGATGGACAGGGGGCGGCTGGAAACACCATATATTTT	CATSRDGQGAAGNTIYF
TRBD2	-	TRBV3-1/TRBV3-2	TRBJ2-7	TGTGCCAGCAGCCAAGTCGCAGCGGGGGACGGTCAGGCGAGCAGAGATTTC	CASSQVAAGDGQASRDF
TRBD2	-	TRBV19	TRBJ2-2	TGTGCCAGTAGCATAGCCGGGGGGGATTCGAACACCGGGGAGCTGTTTTTT	CASSIAGGDSNTGELFF